This TCR beta chain was obtained from a study of CD4 and CD8 cells across lung adenocarcinoma regions. In TCRdb, the PCR reads were re-called with MiXCR into one record per CDR3 protein. The sample contains roughly 4,000 distinct CDR3 sequences, around 51% of which appear only once. Samples came from patients with localized non-small cell lung adenocarcinoma. CDR3 size: 15 residues. V lost 2 bases and J 5 bases, leaving 13 bases between the germline ends. From germline, CDR1 is MNHEY and CDR2 SMNVEV (reference sequence). V and J are TRBV27 and TRBJ2-1; TRBD1 might be the D (6 bases). The receptor comes from a female donor with lung adenocarcinoma. The CD4 and CD8 labels of this study may be unreliable. The source material was CD4+ T cells from the center of a lung tumor. The CDR3: CASSLRGQRNNEQFF. The CDR3 DNA sequence: TGTGCCAGCAGTTTACGTGGACAGCGAAACAATGAGCAGTTCTTC.